Below, 2 T cell receptor beta chains from the same sample are listed, as sequenced in a study of blood T cell repertoires in COVID-19. The repertoire was sequenced with immunoSEQ multiplex PCR; TCRdb's copy has only in-frame clones and lacks some. The data show 60,000 to 75,000 clones, with roughly three quarters seen just once and 50% held by the top ten. The sample was peripheral blood. The receptors originated from a woman of 80 years or more with acute or convalescent COVID-19.

The V and J genes are TRBV6-5 and TRBJ2-2, with D perhaps TRBD1 (7 bases). The CDR3 spans 15 residues. Germline-derived CDR1 and CDR2 are MNHEY and SVGAGI. Deletions cut 7 bases from V and 2 bases from J, with 14 bases between. The CDR3 protein is CASTAGQPNTGELFF. CDR3 coding DNA: TGTGCCAGCACGGCGGGACAGCCAAACACCGGGGAGCTGTTTTTT.

This clone was seen just once. The V gene is TRBV7-2, the J gene TRBJ2-5; D possibly corresponds to TRBD2 (7 bases). The V end lost 7 bases, the J end lost 1 base, and 13 bases lay between the germline ends. Per the germline V gene, CDR1 is SGHTA and CDR2 is FQGNSA. This CDR3 is 14 amino acids long. In nucleotides, the CDR3 is TGTGCCAGCACCCGGGGAGGGGGCCAAGAGACCCAGTACTTC. It is translated as CASTRGGGQETQYF.